Presented here are 32 T cell receptor beta chains from one specimen sequenced in a study of CD8+ T cells in alopecia areata. Treatment reported: oral pan-JAK inhibitor, 5-10 mg twice daily. TCR sequencing used cDNA made by reverse transcription of extracted RNA. TCRdb's table, derived via immunoSEQ multiplex PCR, lists solely in-frame clones and lacks some. Of around 140,000 clones in the sample, about 56% were seen once. The sample was CD8+ T cells sorted from blood, taken at week 4, from a patient treated with tofacitinib. These receptors were obtained from a human donor with alopecia areata.

This clone showed up just once. The gene calls are TRBV6-5 and TRBJ1-1, with a weak D call TRBD1 (6 bases). The V gene's germline CDR1 is MNHEY and CDR2 SVGAGI. The ends were cut back, 4 bases at V and 4 bases at J, with 13 bases in the middle. The CDR3 contains 14 residues. For the CDR3, the DNA is TGTGCCAGCAGTTCTCAGGGGTTGGGCACTGAAGCTTTCTTT. Its translation is CASSSQGLGTEAFF.

In this sample, this clone turned up once. V gene TRBV27 combines with J gene TRBJ2-5; D uncertain. CDR3 length equals 13 residues. From germline, CDR1 is MNHEY and CDR2 SMNVEV (reference sequence). The V and J ends lost 6 bases and 0 bases respectively, with 8 bases between them. CDR3 protein: CASSIGYQETQYF. In nucleotides, the CDR3 is TGTGCCAGCAGCATAGGGTACCAAGAGACCCAGTACTTC.

The rearrangement uses TRBV7-9 and TRBJ2-7; 8 nucleotides agree with TRBD1. CDR1 SEHNR and CDR2 FQNEAQ come from the germline V gene (reference sequence). This CDR3 is built from 14 residues. V shed 4 bases, J shed 7 bases, and the junction held 9 bases outside the gene matches. This CDR3 is CASSYGQGVREQYF. CDR3 coding DNA: TGTGCCAGCAGCTACGGACAGGGAGTGAGGGAGCAGTACTTC.

The V call is TRBV30, the J call TRBJ2-2; TRBD2 aligns across 11 bases. V lost 5 bases to trimming and J lost 3 bases; unmatched junction nucleotides: 2. The germline CDR1 and CDR2 sequences are GTSNPN and SVGIG (reference sequence). There are 14 residues in the CDR3. Here the CDR3 reads CAWELAGDTGELFF. The CDR3 bases are TGTGCCTGGGAACTAGCGGGGGACACCGGGGAGCTGTTTTTT.

The chain combines TRBV29-1 with TRBJ2-3, with D possibly being TRBD2 (5 bases). V lost 4 bases and J lost 0, with 8 bases in between. The CDR3 covers 13 residues. From germline, CDR1 is SQVTM and CDR2 ANQGSEA. This chain's CDR3 is CSVVRGSTDTQYF. Written as DNA, the CDR3 is TGCAGCGTTGTCCGGGGAAGCACAGATACGCAGTATTTT.

The chain carries TRBV2 and TRBJ2-7; TRBD1 aligns across 9 bases. The trim removed 7 bases at V and 3 bases at J, leaving 7 bases unmatched. Per the germline V gene, CDR1 is SNHLY and CDR2 is FYNNEI. This CDR3 contains 14 residues. The CDR3 nucleotides read TGTGCCAGCAACGGACAGGGGTCAGACTACGAGCAGTACTTC. This encodes CASNGQGSDYEQYF.

This chain uses TRBV6-1 with TRBJ2-7; D is uncertain. The CDR3 runs to 15 residues. Germline CDR1 is MNHNS and CDR2 is SASEGT. V was clipped by 1 base and J by 2 bases, with 12 bases between them. In DNA form, the CDR3 reads TGTGCCAGCAGTGAAGAGGAAACGGCACCCTACGAGCAGTACTTC. It is translated as CASSEEETAPYEQYF.

The chain links TRBV4-3 to TRBJ2-7; no clear D gene. Germline V gene lookup returns CDR1 LGHNA and CDR2 YSLEER. The CDR3 runs to 13 residues. V lost 2 bases, J lost 5 bases, and 10 bases lay in between. The CDR3 sequence: CASSQSGHDEQYF. CDR3 coding DNA: TGCGCCAGCAGCCAATCCGGGCACGACGAGCAGTACTTC.

Notes on this clone: Other DNA sequences in this specimen translate into the identical CDR3. The chain links TRBV9 to TRBJ2-3; tentative D call: TRBD1 (6 bases). Between the trimmed V and J ends, which lost 0 bases and 0 bases, there was a span of 8 bases. The length of the CDR3 is 15 residues. Germline CDR1 and CDR2: SGDLS and YYNGEE. The CDR3 loop is CASSVGTGSTDTQYF. As DNA, the CDR3 is TGTGCCAGCAGCGTAGGAACAGGGAGCACAGATACGCAGTATTTT.

The chain couples TRBV29-1 to TRBJ1-1, with 9 bases matching TRBD1. This CDR3 is 15 amino acids long. V was clipped by 0 bases and J by 7 bases; unmatched bases: 9. The germline gives CDR1 SQVTM, CDR2 ANQGSEA. CDR3 region: CSVEEGTTGGFEAFF. The CDR3 DNA reads TGCAGCGTTGAAGAGGGGACGACAGGGGGTTTTGAAGCTTTCTTT.

The chain recombines TRBV13 with TRBJ1-3; TRBD1 might be the D (6 bases). V lost 2 bases, J lost 4 bases, and 9 bases lay in between. Germline CDR1 PRHDT, CDR2 FYEKMQ (reference sequence). The CDR3 spans 14 residues. The CDR3 region has the DNA TGTGCCAGCAGCTTAACCGGACAGGGAAACACCATATATTTT. Translating it yields CASSLTGQGNTIYF. The variable domain in full, completed from reference TRBV13 and TRBJ1-3, reads AAGVIQSPRHLIKEKRETATLKCYPIPRHDTVYWYQQGPGQDPQFLISFYEKMQSDKGSIPDRFSAQQFSDYHSELNMSSLELGDSALYFCASSLTGQGNTIYFGEGSWLTVV.

This CDR3 is CASSQALRGGYNEQFF. As DNA, the CDR3 is TGTGCCAGCAGCCAAGCATTGCGGGGGGGCTACAATGAGCAGTTCTTC. The genes are TRBV4-2 and TRBJ2-1, with 9 bases identical to TRBD2. J was trimmed by 3 bases and V by 1 base; bases with no gene match: 4. This CDR3 spans 16 amino acids. From germline, CDR1 is LGHNA and CDR2 YNFKEQ.

This clone was found once. The rearrangement joins TRBV14 to TRBJ2-5; D remains ambiguous. In germline, CDR1 is SGHDN, CDR2 FVKESK. The CDR3 loop spans 15 amino acids. The ends were cut back, 0 bases at V and 0 bases at J, with 8 bases in the middle. The CDR3 DNA is TGTGCCAGCAGCCAAGACCCATTCTACCAAGAGACCCAGTACTTC. Residues: CASSQDPFYQETQYF.

The rearrangement uses TRBV7-9 and TRBJ1-5; no clear D. This CDR3 has 15 residues. Trimming cost V 5 bases and J 2 bases, with 13 bases left between them. The germline CDR1 and CDR2 sequences are SEHNR and FQNEAQ (reference sequence). Here the CDR3 DNA reads TGTGCCAGCAGCCCTGCCGGTATCGGCAATCAGCCCCAGCATTTT. It codes for CASSPAGIGNQPQHF.

The sample holds a few counts of this clone. The rearrangement uses TRBV7-9 and TRBJ1-4, with 9 bases lining up with TRBD1. Trimming removed 5 bases from V and 6 bases from J; junction bases left unmatched: 1. Germline CDR1 and CDR2: SEHNR and FQNEAQ (reference sequence). The length of the CDR3 is 13 residues. In DNA, the CDR3 is TGTGCCAGCAGCCGGACAGGGGATGAAAAACTGTTTTTT. Amino acids: CASSRTGDEKLFF. Full variable domain (remainder filled in from reference TRBV7-9 and TRBJ1-4): DTGVSQNPRHKITKRGQNVTFRCDPISEHNRLYWYRQTLGQGPEFLTYFQNEAQLEKSRLLSDRFSAERPKGSFSTLEIQRTEQGDSAMYLCASSRTGDEKLFFGSGTQLSVL.

The rearrangement uses TRBV27 and TRBJ2-1; the match to TRBD1 covers 9 bases. This CDR3 is built from 13 residues. With V trimmed by 6 bases and J by 7 bases, 4 bases remained unmatched. The V gene's germline CDR1 is MNHEY and CDR2 SMNVEV (reference sequence). CDR3: CASSPDRGNEQFF. The CDR3 DNA is TGTGCCAGCAGCCCAGACAGGGGGAATGAGCAGTTCTTC.

The chain uses TRBV27 and TRBJ2-5, with 8 bases matching TRBD1. There are 14 residues in the CDR3. Germline assignment: CDR1 MNHEY and CDR2 SMNVEV (reference sequence). V gave up 3 bases and J gave up 4 bases; unmatched junction bases: 4. The CDR3 loop is CASSFTGGSETQYF. The CDR3 DNA reads as TGTGCCAGCAGTTTCACAGGGGGATCAGAGACCCAGTACTTC.

This clone was seen only a few times. The chain links TRBV6-5 to TRBJ2-1; tentative D call: TRBD2 (5 bases). The CDR3 contains 13 residues. V was trimmed by 8 bases and J by 7 bases, leaving 15 bases between them. The germline V gene has CDR1 MNHEY and CDR2 SVGAGI. CDR3 bases: TGTGCCAGCTCGTCTGGGGAGTTGAATGAGCAGTTCTTC. As protein: CASSSGELNEQFF.

The chain employs TRBV30 and TRBJ1-3; tentatively, D is TRBD1 (6 bases). V shed 1 base and J shed 2 bases, with 12 bases lying between them. CDR1 is GTSNPN and CDR2 is SVGIG in the germline V gene (reference sequence). The CDR3 spans 15 residues. CDR3 nucleotide sequence: TGTGCCTGGAGTGAACAGGGAGGTCCTGGAAACACCATATATTTT. It encodes CAWSEQGGPGNTIYF.

V gene TRBV27 combines with J gene TRBJ2-5; D is unclear. This CDR3 is 13 amino acids long. Germline lookup yields CDR1 MNHEY and CDR2 SMNVEV (reference sequence). Between the trimmed V and J ends, which lost 3 bases and 5 bases, there was a span of 10 bases. The CDR3 protein is CASSFGPPETQYF. The CDR3 DNA follows: TGTGCCAGCAGTTTCGGTCCCCCGGAGACCCAGTACTTC.

This clone was detected a few times. V gene TRBV7-9 combines with J gene TRBJ1-1; possible D gene TRBD1, 5 bases. The CDR3 has 11 amino acids. CDR1 is SEHNR, CDR2 FQNEAQ, per germline (reference sequence). V was cut by 5 bases and J by 6 bases, with 7 bases left in between. The CDR3 sequence: CASSQGAEAFF. The CDR3 DNA is TGTGCCAGCAGCCAAGGGGCTGAAGCTTTCTTT. The full variable domain, rest sourced from reference TRBV7-9 and TRBJ1-1, is DTGVSQNPRHKITKRGQNVTFRCDPISEHNRLYWYRQTLGQGPEFLTYFQNEAQLEKSRLLSDRFSAERPKGSFSTLEIQRTEQGDSAMYLCASSQGAEAFFGQGTRLTVV.

The V gene is TRBV9, the J gene TRBJ2-7; tentative D call: TRBD1 (5 bases). The CDR3 runs to 14 residues. The V end lost 0 bases, the J end lost 0 bases, and 7 bases lay between the germline ends. Germline-derived CDR1 and CDR2 are SGDLS and YYNGEE. Here the CDR3 DNA reads TGTGCCAGCAGCGTAGTCGACAGCTCCTACGAGCAGTACTTC. It encodes CASSVVDSSYEQYF. Combining the CDR3 with reference TRBV9 and TRBJ2-7 gives the whole variable domain DSGVTQTPKHLITATGQRVTLRCSPRSGDLSVYWYQQSLDQGLQFLIQYYNGEERAKGNILERFSAQQFPDLHSELNLSSLELGDSALYFCASSVVDSSYEQYFGPGTRLTVT.

The V gene is TRBV29-1, the J gene TRBJ2-7; TRBD1 agrees at 9 bases. Germline V gives CDR1 SQVTM, CDR2 ANQGSEA. The CDR3 is 12 residues long. After removal of 7 bases from V and 3 bases from J, the junction contained 4 bases not matched to a gene. The DNA for the CDR3 is TGCAGCGCCTCGGACAGGGGCTACGAGCAGTACTTC. Translated: CSASDRGYEQYF.

This clone was detected once. The V call is TRBV27, the J call TRBJ2-3; TRBD1 matches 8 bases. Germline V lookup: CDR1 MNHEY, CDR2 SMNVEV (reference sequence). There are 14 residues in the CDR3. V lost 6 bases and J lost 5; bases outside the gene matches: 7. In DNA form, the CDR3 reads TGTGCCAGCAGCGACAGGGGTTTCGAAGATACGCAGTATTTT. Protein product: CASSDRGFEDTQYF.

The gene calls are TRBV18 and TRBJ1-1; D is uncertain. Trimming cost V 5 bases and J 5 bases, with 6 bases left between them. CDR1 is KGHSH, CDR2 LQKENI, per germline. CDR3 length: 11 amino acids. Here the CDR3 DNA reads TGTGCCAGCTCAGCGTGGACTGAAGCTTTCTTT. Translating it yields CASSAWTEAFF.

The chain links TRBV11-2 to TRBJ2-7; TRBD1 aligns across 7 bases. Germline CDR1 reads SGHAT; CDR2 reads FQNNGV. This CDR3 has 14 residues. J was trimmed by 1 base and V by 7 bases; bases with no gene match: 7. The CDR3 DNA follows: TGTGCCAGCAACGCCGGGACAGTTTCCTACGAGCAGTACTTC. It yields the protein CASNAGTVSYEQYF.

The sample holds a few counts of this clone. The chain has TRBV27 and TRBJ2-7; 9 nucleotides align to TRBD1. The CDR3 has 16 residues. In germline, CDR1 is MNHEY, CDR2 SMNVEV (reference sequence). With 2 bases clipped from V and 5 bases from J, the junction kept 10 bases outside the gene matches. CDR3 in amino acids: CASSLSPGTGLHEQYF. As DNA, the CDR3 is TGTGCCAGCAGTTTAAGCCCTGGGACAGGGCTCCACGAGCAGTACTTC.

The chain joins TRBV27 to TRBJ2-7, with TRBD2 matching over 10 bases. CDR3 size: 16 residues. Trimming cost V 5 bases and J 6 bases; bases outside gene matches: 13. CDR1 and CDR2 (germline): MNHEY, SMNVEV (reference sequence). This CDR3 reads CASSPFKRGGRGEQYF. CDR3 DNA: TGTGCCAGCAGTCCGTTCAAGCGGGGGGGCCGCGGCGAGCAGTACTTC.

This clone was seen more than once but under ten times. The gene calls are TRBV10-3 and TRBJ2-3, with 12 positions matching TRBD2. The V gene's germline CDR1 is ENHRY and CDR2 SYGVKD. This CDR3 region has 16 residues. With V trimmed by 2 bases and J by 3 bases, 3 bases remained unmatched. DNA of the CDR3: TGTGCCATCAGTGAGACTAGCGGGGGGATAACAGATACGCAGTATTTT. Residues: CAISETSGGITDTQYF.

The gene calls are TRBV15 and TRBJ2-3; D not resolved. Germline V gene data show CDR1 as LNHNV and CDR2 as YYDKDF (reference sequence). Trimming removed 5 bases at V and 6 bases at J, with 9 bases between. This CDR3 contains 12 residues. The CDR3 region has the DNA TGTGCCACCAGCGTCCAAGCGGATACGCAGTATTTT. Protein product: CATSVQADTQYF.

The rearrangement links TRBV29-1 to TRBJ1-1; 7 positions agree with TRBD1. Per germline, CDR1 SQVTM and CDR2 ANQGSEA. The junction had 5 bases not matched to a gene; V was cut back by 1 base and J by 6 bases. This CDR3 spans 13 amino acids. CDR3 nucleotide sequence: TGCAGCGTTGAAGGGGACAGTACTTCTGAAGCTTTCTTT. Amino acid sequence: CSVEGDSTSEAFF.

This sequence joins TRBV11-2 and TRBJ2-7; D is ambiguous. CDR3 size: 12 residues. Trimming left V 1 base short and J 7 bases short, with 8 bases between. The V gene's germline CDR1 is SGHAT and CDR2 FQNNGV. The CDR3 protein is CASSLASVEQYF. In nucleotides, the CDR3 is TGTGCCAGCAGCTTAGCGTCGGTAGAGCAGTACTTC.